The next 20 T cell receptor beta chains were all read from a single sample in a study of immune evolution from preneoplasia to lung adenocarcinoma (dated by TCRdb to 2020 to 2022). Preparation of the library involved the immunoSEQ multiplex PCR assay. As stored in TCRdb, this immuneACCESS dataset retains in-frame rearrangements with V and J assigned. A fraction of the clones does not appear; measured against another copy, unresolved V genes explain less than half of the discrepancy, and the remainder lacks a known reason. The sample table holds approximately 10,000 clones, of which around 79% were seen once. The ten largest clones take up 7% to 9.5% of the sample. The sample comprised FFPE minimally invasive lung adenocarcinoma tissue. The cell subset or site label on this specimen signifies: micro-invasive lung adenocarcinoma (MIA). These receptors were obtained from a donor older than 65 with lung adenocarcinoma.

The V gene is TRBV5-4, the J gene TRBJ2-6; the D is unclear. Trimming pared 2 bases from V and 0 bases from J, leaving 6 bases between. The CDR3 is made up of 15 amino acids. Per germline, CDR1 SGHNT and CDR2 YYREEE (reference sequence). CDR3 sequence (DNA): TGTGCCAGCAGCTTATGGGGCTCTGGGGCCAACGTCCTGACTTTC. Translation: CASSLWGSGANVLTF.

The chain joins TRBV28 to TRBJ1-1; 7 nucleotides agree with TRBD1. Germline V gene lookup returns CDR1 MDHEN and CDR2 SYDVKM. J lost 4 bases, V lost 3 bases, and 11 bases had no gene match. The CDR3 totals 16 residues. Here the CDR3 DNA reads TGTGCCAGCAGTTTTACAGGGGTGGTCCGTGGCACTGAAGCTTTCTTT. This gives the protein CASSFTGVVRGTEAFF.

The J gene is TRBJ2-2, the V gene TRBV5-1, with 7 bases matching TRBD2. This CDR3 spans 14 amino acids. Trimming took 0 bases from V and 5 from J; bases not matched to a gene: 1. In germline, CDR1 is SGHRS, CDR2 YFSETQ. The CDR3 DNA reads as TGCGCCAGCAGCTTGGTCGGGGGGACCGGGGAGCTGTTTTTT. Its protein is CASSLVGGTGELFF.

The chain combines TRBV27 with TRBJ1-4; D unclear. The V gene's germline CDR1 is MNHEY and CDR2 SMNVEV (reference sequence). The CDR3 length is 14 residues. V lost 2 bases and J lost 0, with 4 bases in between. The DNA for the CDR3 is TGTGCCAGCAGTTTAGGTGCAACTAATGAAAAACTGTTTTTT. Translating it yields CASSLGATNEKLFF.

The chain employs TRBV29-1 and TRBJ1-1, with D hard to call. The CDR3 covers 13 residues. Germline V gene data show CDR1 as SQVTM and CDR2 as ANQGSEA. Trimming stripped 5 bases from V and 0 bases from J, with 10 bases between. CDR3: CSVSYGLNTEAFF. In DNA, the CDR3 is TGCAGCGTTTCCTACGGGTTGAACACTGAAGCTTTCTTT.

In DNA form, the CDR3 reads TGTGCCTGGAGCGGACAGCATATGAACACTGAAGCTTTCTTT. It specifies CAWSGQHMNTEAFF. The gene calls are TRBV30 and TRBJ1-1; D may be TRBD1 (6 bases). Germline CDR1 and CDR2: GTSNPN and SVGIG (reference sequence). Trimming removed 3 bases at V and 0 bases at J, with 11 bases between. This CDR3 contains 14 residues.

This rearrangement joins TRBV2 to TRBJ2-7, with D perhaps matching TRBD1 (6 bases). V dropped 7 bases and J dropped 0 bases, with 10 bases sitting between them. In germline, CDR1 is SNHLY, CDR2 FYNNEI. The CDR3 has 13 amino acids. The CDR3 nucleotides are TGTGCCAGCATAGGGGACACCTCCTACGAGCAGTACTTC. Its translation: CASIGDTSYEQYF.

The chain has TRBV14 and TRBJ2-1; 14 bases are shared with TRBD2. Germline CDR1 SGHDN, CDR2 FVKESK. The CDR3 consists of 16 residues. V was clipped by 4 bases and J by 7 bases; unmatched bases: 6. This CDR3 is CASSPGTSGRRNEQFF. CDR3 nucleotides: TGTGCCAGCAGCCCGGGGACTAGCGGGAGAAGGAATGAGCAGTTCTTC.

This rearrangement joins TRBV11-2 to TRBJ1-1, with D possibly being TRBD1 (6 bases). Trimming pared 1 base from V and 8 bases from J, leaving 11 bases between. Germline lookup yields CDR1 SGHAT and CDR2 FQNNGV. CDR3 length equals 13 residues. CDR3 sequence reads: CASSLGSDREAFF. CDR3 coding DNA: TGTGCCAGCAGCTTAGGCTCGGACAGAGAAGCTTTCTTT. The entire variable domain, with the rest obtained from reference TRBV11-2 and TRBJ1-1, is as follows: EAGVAQSPRYKIIEKRQSVAFWCNPISGHATLYWYQQILGQGPKLLIQFQNNGVVDDSQLPKDRFSAERLKGVDSTLKIQPAKLEDSAVYLCASSLGSDREAFFGQGTRLTVV.

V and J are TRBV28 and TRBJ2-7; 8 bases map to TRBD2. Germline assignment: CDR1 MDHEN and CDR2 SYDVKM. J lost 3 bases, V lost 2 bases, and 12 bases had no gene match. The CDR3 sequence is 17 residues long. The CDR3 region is CASSLSGGLGGRYEQYF. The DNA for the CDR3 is TGTGCCAGCAGTTTAAGTGGGGGACTAGGGGGACGCTACGAGCAGTACTTC.

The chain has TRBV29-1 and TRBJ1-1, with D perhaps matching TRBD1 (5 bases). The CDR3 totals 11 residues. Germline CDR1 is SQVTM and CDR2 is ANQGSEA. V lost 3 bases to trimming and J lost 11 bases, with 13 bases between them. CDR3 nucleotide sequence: TGCAGCGTTGAGCGGGGGAGCAGGGCTTTCTTT. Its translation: CSVERGSRAFF. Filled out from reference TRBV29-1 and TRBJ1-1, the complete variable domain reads SAVISQKPSRDICQRGTSLTIQCQVDSQVTMMFWYRQQPGQSLTLIATANQGSEATYESGFVIDKFPISRPNLTFSTLTVSNMSPEDSSIYLCSVERGSRAFFGQGTRLTVV.

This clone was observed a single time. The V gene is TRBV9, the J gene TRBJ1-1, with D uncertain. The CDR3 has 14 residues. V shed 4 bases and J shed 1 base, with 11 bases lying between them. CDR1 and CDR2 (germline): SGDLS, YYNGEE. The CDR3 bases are TGTGCCAGCAGCCCGACCGAGTGGAACACTGAAGCTTTCTTT. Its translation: CASSPTEWNTEAFF. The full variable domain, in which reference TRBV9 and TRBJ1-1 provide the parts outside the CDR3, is DSGVTQTPKHLITATGQRVTLRCSPRSGDLSVYWYQQSLDQGLQFLIQYYNGEERAKGNILERFSAQQFPDLHSELNLSSLELGDSALYFCASSPTEWNTEAFFGQGTRLTVV.

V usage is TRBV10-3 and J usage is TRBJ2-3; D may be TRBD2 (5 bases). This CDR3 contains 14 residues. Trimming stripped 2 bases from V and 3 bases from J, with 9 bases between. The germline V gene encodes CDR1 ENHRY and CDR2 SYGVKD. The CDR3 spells CAISEPGKTDTQYF. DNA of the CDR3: TGTGCCATCAGTGAGCCCGGGAAAACAGATACGCAGTATTTT.

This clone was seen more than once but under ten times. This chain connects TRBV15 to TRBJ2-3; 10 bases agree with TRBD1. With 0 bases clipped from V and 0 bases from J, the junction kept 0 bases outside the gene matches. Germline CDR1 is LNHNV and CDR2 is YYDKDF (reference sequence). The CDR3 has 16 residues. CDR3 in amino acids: CATSREGQGSTDTQYF. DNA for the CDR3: TGTGCCACCAGCAGAGAGGGACAGGGGAGCACAGATACGCAGTATTTT.

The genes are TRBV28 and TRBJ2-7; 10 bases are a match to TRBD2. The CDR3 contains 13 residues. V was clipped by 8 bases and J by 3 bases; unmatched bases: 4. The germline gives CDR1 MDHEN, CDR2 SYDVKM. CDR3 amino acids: CASGTSENYEQYF. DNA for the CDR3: TGTGCCAGCGGGACTAGCGAAAACTACGAGCAGTACTTC. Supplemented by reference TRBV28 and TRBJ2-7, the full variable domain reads DVKVTQSSRYLVKRTGEKVFLECVQDMDHENMFWYRQDPGLGLRLIYFSYDVKMKEKGDIPEGYSVSREKKERFSLILESASTNQTSMYLCASGTSENYEQYFGPGTRLTVT.

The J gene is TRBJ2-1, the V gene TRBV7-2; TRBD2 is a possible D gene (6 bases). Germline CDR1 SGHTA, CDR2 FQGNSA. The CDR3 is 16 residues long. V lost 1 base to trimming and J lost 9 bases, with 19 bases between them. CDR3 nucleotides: TGTGCCAGCAGCTTAGGCAGGCTAGCGATAGTATCTGAGCAGTTCTTC. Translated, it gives CASSLGRLAIVSEQFF.

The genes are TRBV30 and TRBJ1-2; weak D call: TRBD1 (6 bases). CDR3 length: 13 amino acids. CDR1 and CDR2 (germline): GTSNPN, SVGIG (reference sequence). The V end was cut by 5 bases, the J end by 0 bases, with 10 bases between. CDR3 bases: TGTGCCTGGGGACAGACCACTAACTATGGCTACACCTTC. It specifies CAWGQTTNYGYTF.

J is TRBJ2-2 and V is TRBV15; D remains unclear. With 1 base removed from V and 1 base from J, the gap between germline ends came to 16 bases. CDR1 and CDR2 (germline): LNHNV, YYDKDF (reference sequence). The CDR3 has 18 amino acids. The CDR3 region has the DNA TGTGCCACCAGCAGAGTTCTGGTTTGGTCGGGGAACACCGGGGAGCTGTTTTTT. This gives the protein CATSRVLVWSGNTGELFF.

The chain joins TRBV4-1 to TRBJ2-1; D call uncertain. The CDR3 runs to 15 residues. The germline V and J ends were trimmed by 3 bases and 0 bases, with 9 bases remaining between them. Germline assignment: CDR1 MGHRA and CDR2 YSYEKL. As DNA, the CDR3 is TGCGCCAGCAGCCACCTCCCCAGCTCCTACAATGAGCAGTTCTTC. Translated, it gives CASSHLPSSYNEQFF.

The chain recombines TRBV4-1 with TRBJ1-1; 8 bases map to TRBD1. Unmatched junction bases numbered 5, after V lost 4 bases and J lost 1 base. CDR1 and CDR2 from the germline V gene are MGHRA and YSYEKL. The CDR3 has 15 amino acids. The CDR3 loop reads CASSPDGQGNTEAFF. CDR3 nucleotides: TGCGCCAGCAGCCCAGACGGACAGGGGAACACTGAAGCTTTCTTT.